A selection of T cell receptor beta chains follows, all from one sample in a study of early T cells in non-severe SARS-CoV-2 infection. TCRdb ran MiXCR on the 5' RACE reads and lists one entry per CDR3 protein. The sample contains 40,000 to 45,000 distinct CDR3 sequences, about a tenth of which appear only once. Sequencing input: whole blood. The receptors come from an adult who was a healthcare worker with PCR-confirmed SARS-CoV-2 infection or an uninfected control (not recorded which). The CDR3 runs from the conserved cysteine through the conserved F or W. D genes are given only for firm matches. The size field is filled for only some rows; it gives once, few, many or a size class.

J gene | clone size | D gene | V gene | CDR3 protein | CDR3 DNA
TRBJ2-7 | - | - | TRBV19 | CASSIDAAGRTYEQYF | TGTGCCAGTAGTATAGATGCTGCCGGCCGCACCTACGAGCAGTACTTC
TRBJ1-5 | many | - | TRBV19 | CASSTSPNRDNQPQHF | TGTGCCAGTAGCACCTCCCCTAACAGGGACAATCAGCCCCAGCATTTT
TRBJ1-1 | many | - | TRBV10-3 | CAISERGRNTEAFF | TGTGCCATCAGTGAGCGTGGGCGGAACACTGAAGCTTTCTTT
TRBJ2-5 | - | TRBD2 | TRBV5-5 | CASSFVASGGAETQYF | TGTGCCAGCAGCTTTGTCGCTAGCGGGGGGGCGGAGACCCAGTACTTC
TRBJ2-1 | many | TRBD2 | TRBV9 | CASSGESSGYNEQFF | TGTGCCAGCAGCGGTGAATCTAGCGGATACAATGAGCAGTTCTTC
TRBJ1-3 | few | - | TRBV7-3 | CASSLRSGNTIYF | TGTGCCAGCAGCTTGCGGTCTGGAAACACCATATATTTT
TRBJ2-5 | many | - | TRBV10-3 | CATRAYQETQYF | TGTGCCACCCGGGCATACCAAGAGACCCAGTACTTC
TRBJ1-2 | - | - | TRBV27 | CASSLWGSILNGYTF | TGTGCCAGCAGTTTATGGGGGTCGATCCTGAATGGCTACACCTTC
TRBJ2-3 | many | - | TRBV13 | CASEGPPGDTQYF | TGTGCCAGCGAGGGACCGCCTGGAGATACGCAGTATTTT
TRBJ2-3 | - | - | TRBV29-1 | CSVDKDSTDTQYF | TGCAGCGTTGACAAGGACAGCACAGATACGCAGTATTTT
TRBJ1-5 | few | - | TRBV5-1 | CASSFGDGNQPQHF | TGCGCCAGCAGCTTTGGCGACGGCAATCAGCCCCAGCATTTT
TRBJ2-7 | - | TRBD2 | TRBV5-4 | CVSSRTGTSPYEQYF | TGTGTCAGCAGCCGGACCGGGACTAGCCCCTACGAGCAGTACTTC
TRBJ1-6 | many | TRBD1 | TRBV3-1 | CASSHWTGTDSPLHF | TGTGCCAGCAGCCATTGGACAGGGACAGATTCACCCCTCCACTTT
TRBJ2-5 | once | TRBD2 | TRBV24-1 | CATSDPGLAGSETQYF | TGTGCCACCAGTGATCCCGGACTAGCGGGGTCAGAGACCCAGTACTTC
TRBJ2-1 | - | - | TRBV14 | CASSQDLAPQFF | TGTGCCAGCAGCCAAGACCTAGCGCCGCAGTTCTTC
TRBJ1-2 | - | - | TRBV10-3 | CAISGLDGKYGYTF | TGTGCCATCAGTGGGCTAGACGGAAAGTATGGCTACACCTTC
TRBJ2-7 | - | - | TRBV6-5 | CASRRQSPYREQYF | TGTGCCAGCAGGCGCCAGAGTCCCTACAGAGAGCAGTACTTC
TRBJ2-2 | many | - | TRBV27 | CASSTRQRNTGELFF | TGTGCCAGCAGTACCCGACAGAGGAACACCGGGGAGCTGTTTTTT
TRBJ1-1 | - | - | TRBV7-2 | CASSDRDIQSGTEAFF | TGTGCCAGCAGTGATCGGGACATCCAATCCGGGACTGAAGCTTTCTTT
TRBJ2-4 | many | - | TRBV12-5 | CASGQEAMRNIQYF | TGTGCTAGTGGTCAGGAGGCGATGCGAAACATTCAGTACTTC
TRBJ1-1 | few | - | TRBV2 | CASTGMRNTEAFF | TGTGCCAGCACAGGGATGCGGAACACTGAAGCTTTCTTT
TRBJ1-4 | many | - | TRBV2 | CASIRDTKGKLFF | TGTGCCAGCATCCGGGACACCAAGGGAAAACTGTTTTTT
TRBJ2-3 | - | - | TRBV5-6 | CASSKPGATDTQYF | TGTGCCAGCAGCAAACCGGGAGCCACAGATACGCAGTATTTT
TRBJ1-1 | many | - | TRBV19 | CASSIGIQGSHAEAFF | TGTGCCAGTAGTATTGGGATCCAGGGGTCCCATGCTGAAGCTTTCTTT
TRBJ1-5 | many | - | TRBV2 | CASSLQGRGNQPQHF | TGTGCCAGCAGTCTTCAGGGAAGGGGGAATCAGCCCCAGCATTTT